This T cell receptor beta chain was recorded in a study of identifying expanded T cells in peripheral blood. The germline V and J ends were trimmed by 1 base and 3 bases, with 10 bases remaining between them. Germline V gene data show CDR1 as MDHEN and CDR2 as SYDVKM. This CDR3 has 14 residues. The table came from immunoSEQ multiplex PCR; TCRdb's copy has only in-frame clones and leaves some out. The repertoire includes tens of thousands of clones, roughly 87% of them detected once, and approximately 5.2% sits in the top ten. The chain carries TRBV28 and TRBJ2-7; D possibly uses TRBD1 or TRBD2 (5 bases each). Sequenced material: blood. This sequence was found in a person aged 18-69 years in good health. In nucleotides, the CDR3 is TGTGCCAGCAGTTTATTGGGACCAAACTACGAGCAGTACTTC. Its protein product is CASSLLGPNYEQYF.